These T cell receptor beta chains were read from a single sample in a study of T cells after yellow fever vaccination. One entry per CDR3 protein, called by TCRdb with MiXCR from the 5' RACE reads. The table includes around 600,000 distinct CDR3 sequences, about 12% detected once. The specimen comprised PBMCs, sampled on the day of the yellow fever booster vaccination. These receptor sequences come from a man aged 30 to 45 who received the YFV17D yellow fever vaccine. Each CDR3 is given with its conserved first and last residue. A D gene is named only where the DNA matches it firmly. Some rows have no size entry. The others give once, few or many, or a class for an expanded clone.

cdr3_length	clone_size	v_call	j_call	d_call	cdr3_aa	cdr3_nt
12	few	TRBV7-9	TRBJ2-1	-	CASSYKAAEQFF	TGTGCCAGCAGCTATAAGGCGGCTGAGCAGTTCTTC
13	-	TRBV7-2	TRBJ2-5	-	CASSLFRRETQYF	TGTGCCAGCAGCTTATTCCGGCGGGAGACCCAGTACTTC
13	-	TRBV20-1	TRBJ2-4	TRBD2	CSRLAGVENIQYF	TGCAGCAGACTAGCGGGAGTAGAAAACATTCAGTACTTC
16	-	TRBV7-2	TRBJ2-7	-	CASSLSPTTRLKEQYF	TGTGCCAGCAGCTTAAGTCCGACCACCAGGTTAAAAGAGCAGTACTTC
16	-	TRBV23-1	TRBJ2-2	TRBD1	CASSQSGTENTGELFF	TGCGCCAGCAGTCAATCGGGGACAGAGAACACCGGGGAGCTGTTTTTT
15	-	TRBV3-1	TRBJ2-4	TRBD2	CASSQGRLAVNIQYF	TGTGCCAGCAGCCAAGGACGACTAGCGGTAAACATTCAGTACTTC
15	few	TRBV20-1	TRBJ1-5	-	CSAREGIQRNQPQHF	TGCAGTGCTAGAGAAGGAATACAGCGCAATCAGCCCCAGCATTTT
15	few	TRBV7-2	TRBJ2-5	-	CASSPRHGYQETQYF	TGTGCCAGCAGCCCCCGACATGGATACCAAGAGACCCAGTACTTC
14	-	TRBV5-1	TRBJ2-5	-	CASSLGLGKETQYF	TGCGCCAGCAGCTTGGGTTTAGGGAAAGAGACCCAGTACTTC
16	few	TRBV5-5	TRBJ2-7	TRBD1	CASSSSGQALPYEQYF	TGTGCCAGCAGTTCTTCCGGACAGGCCCTTCCCTACGAGCAGTACTTC